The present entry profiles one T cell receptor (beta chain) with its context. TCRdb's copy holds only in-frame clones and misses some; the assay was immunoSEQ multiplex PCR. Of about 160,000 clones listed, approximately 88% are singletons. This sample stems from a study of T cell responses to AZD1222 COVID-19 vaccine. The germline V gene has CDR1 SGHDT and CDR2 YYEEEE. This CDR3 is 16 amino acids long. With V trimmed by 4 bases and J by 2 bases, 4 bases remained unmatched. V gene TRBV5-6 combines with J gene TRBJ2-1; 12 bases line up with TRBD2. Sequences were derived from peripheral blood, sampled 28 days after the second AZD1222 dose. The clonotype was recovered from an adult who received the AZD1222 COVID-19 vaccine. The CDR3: CASSRRTSGTYNEQFF. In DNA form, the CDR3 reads TGTGCCAGCAGCCGCCGGACTAGCGGGACCTACAATGAGCAGTTCTTC. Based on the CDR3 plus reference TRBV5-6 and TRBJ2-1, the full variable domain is DAGVTQSPTHLIKTRGQQVTLRCSPKSGHDTVSWYQQALGQGPQFIFQYYEEEERQRGNFPDRFSGHQFPNYSSELNVNALLLGDSALYLCASSRRTSGTYNEQFFGPGTRLTVL.